Sequencing of this TCR beta chain was carried out in a study of blood T cell repertoires in COVID-19. TCRdb's table, derived via immunoSEQ multiplex PCR, lists solely in-frame clones and lacks some. The table includes under 300,000 clones, over 75% detected once. The length of the CDR3 is 14 residues. Trimming pared 3 bases from V and 0 bases from J, leaving 8 bases between. Per germline, CDR1 MNHEY and CDR2 SMNVEV (reference sequence). Sequences were obtained from PBMCs or T cells enriched from blood (not recorded which). The V call is TRBV27, the J call TRBJ1-1; D remains ambiguous. The sequence was obtained from a woman aged 40 to 50 who had been exposed to COVID-19. The CDR3 DNA reads as TGTGCCAGCAGTTTGGGAGGACTGAACACTGAAGCTTTCTTT. Protein sequence: CASSLGGLNTEAFF.